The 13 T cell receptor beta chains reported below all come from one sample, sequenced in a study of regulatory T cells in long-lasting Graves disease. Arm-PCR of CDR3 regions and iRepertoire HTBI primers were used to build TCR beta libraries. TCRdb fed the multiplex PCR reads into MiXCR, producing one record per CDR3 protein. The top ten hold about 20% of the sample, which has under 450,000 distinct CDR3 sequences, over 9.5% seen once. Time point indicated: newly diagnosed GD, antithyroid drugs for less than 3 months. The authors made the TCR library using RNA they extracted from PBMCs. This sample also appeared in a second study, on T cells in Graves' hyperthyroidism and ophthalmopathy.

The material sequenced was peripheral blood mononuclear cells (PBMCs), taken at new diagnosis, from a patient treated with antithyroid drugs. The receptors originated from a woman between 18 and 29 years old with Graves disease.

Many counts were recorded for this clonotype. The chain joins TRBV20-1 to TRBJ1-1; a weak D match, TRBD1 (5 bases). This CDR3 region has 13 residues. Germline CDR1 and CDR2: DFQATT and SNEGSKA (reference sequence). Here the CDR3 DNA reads TGCAGCTCTGGGGACCTCAGGAGGACTGAAGCTTTCTTT. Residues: CSSGDLRRTEAFF.

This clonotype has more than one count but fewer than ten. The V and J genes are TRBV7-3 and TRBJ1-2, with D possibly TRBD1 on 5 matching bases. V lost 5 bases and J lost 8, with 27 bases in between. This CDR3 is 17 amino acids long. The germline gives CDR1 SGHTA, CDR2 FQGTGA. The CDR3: CASSRKRGRITTEGYTF. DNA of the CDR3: TGTGCCAGCAGCCGCAAACGGGGACGGATCACTACGGAAGGCTACACCTTC.

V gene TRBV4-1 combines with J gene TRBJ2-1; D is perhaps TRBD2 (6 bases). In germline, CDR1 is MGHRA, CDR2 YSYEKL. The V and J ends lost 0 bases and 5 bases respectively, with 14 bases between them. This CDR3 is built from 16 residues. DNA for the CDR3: TGCGCCAGCAGCCAAGAAGGGGCGGGAACTAACAATGAGCAGTTCTTC. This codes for CASSQEGAGTNNEQFF.

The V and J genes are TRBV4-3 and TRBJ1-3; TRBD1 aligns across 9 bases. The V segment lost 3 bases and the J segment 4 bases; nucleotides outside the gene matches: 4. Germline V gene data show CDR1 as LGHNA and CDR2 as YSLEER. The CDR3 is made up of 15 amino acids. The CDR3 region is CASSQDGTGGNTIYF. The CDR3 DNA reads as TGCGCCAGCAGCCAGGACGGGACAGGGGGAAACACCATATATTTT.

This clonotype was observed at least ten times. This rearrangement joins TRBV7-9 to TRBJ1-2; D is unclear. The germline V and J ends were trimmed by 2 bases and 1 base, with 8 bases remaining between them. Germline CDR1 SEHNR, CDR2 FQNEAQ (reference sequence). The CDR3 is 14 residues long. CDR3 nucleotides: TGTGCCAGCAGCTTAAATCGGAATAACTATGGCTACACCTTC. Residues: CASSLNRNNYGYTF.

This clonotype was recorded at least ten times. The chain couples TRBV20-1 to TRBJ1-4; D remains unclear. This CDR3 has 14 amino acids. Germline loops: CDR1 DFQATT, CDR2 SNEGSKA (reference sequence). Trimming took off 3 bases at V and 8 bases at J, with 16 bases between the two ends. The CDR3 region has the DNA TGCAGTGCTAGGCTTGACGACGGAGGGGAAAAACTGTTTTTT. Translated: CSARLDDGGEKLFF.

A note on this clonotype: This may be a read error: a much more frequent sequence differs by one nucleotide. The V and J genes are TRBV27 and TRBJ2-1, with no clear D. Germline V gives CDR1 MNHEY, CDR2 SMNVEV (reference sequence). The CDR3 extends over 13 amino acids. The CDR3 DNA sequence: TGTGCCAGCCGGGCCTCCTCCCACAATGAGCAGTTCTTC. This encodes CASRASSHNEQFF.

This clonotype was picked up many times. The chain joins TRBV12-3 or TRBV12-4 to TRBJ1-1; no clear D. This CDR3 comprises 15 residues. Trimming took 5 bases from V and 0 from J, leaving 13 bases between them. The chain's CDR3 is CASSQEASLNTEAFF. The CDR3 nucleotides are TGTGCCAGCAGTCAGGAAGCTTCTCTGAACACTGAAGCTTTCTTT.

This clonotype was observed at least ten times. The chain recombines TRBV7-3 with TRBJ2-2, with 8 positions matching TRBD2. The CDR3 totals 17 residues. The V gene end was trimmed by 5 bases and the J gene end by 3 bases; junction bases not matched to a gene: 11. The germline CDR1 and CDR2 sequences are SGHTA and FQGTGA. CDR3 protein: CASSRLAAGGYTGELFF. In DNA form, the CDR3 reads TGTGCCAGCAGCCGACTCGCGGCGGGAGGTTACACCGGGGAGCTGTTTTTT.

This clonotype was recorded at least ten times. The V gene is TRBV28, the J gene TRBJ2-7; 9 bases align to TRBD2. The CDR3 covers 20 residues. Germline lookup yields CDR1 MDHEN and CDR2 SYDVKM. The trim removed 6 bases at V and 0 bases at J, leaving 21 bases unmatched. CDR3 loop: CASSPLPRTSAYGPSYEQYF. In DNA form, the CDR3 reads TGTGCCAGCAGCCCTCTACCAAGGACTAGCGCGTACGGCCCCTCCTACGAGCAGTACTTC.

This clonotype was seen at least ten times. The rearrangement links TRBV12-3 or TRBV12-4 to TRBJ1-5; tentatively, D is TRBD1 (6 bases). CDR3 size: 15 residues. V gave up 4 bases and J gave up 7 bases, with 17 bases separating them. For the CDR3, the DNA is TGTGCCAGCAGTTCAGGGGCCCCATTGGGACAGCCCCAGCATTTT. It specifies CASSSGAPLGQPQHF.

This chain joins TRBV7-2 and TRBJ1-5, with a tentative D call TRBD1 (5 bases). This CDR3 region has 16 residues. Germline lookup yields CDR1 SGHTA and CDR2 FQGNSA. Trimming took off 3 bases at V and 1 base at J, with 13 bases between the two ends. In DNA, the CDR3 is TGTGCCAGCAGCTTTCAAGGGCCAGGGAGCAATCAGCCCCAGCATTTT. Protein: CASSFQGPGSNQPQHF.

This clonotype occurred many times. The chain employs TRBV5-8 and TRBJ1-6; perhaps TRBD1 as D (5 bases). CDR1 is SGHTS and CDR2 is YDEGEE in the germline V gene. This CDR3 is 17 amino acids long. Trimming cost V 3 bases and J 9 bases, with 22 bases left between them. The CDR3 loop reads CASSSFYWGVEASPLHF. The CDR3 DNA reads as TGTGCCAGCAGCTCCTTCTATTGGGGGGTTGAGGCTTCACCCCTCCACTTT.